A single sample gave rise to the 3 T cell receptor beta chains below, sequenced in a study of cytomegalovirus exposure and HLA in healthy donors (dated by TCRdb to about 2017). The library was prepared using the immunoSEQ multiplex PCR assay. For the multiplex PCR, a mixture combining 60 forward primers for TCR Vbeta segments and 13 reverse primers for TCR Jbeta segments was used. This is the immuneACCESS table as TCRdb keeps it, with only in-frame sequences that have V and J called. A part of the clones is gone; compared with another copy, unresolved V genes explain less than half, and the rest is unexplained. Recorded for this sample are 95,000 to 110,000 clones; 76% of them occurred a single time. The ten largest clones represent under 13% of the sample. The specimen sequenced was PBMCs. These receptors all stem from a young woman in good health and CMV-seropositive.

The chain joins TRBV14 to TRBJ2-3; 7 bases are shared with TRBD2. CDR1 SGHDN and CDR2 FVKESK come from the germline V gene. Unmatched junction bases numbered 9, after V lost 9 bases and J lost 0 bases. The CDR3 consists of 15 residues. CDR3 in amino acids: CASRGGIPSTDTQYF. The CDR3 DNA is TGTGCCAGTCGCGGGGGAATTCCCAGCACAGATACGCAGTATTTT.

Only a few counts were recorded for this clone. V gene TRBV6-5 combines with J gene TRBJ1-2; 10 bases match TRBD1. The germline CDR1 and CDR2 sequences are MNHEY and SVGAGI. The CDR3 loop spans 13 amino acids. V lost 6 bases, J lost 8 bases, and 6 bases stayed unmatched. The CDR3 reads CASSLTGGWGYTF. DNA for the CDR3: TGTGCCAGCAGCCTGACAGGGGGCTGGGGCTACACCTTC.

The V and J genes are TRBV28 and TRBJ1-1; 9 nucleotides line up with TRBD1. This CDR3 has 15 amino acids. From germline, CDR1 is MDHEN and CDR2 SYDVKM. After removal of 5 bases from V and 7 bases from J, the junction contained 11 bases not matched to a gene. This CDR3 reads CASSPHGTGSSEAFF. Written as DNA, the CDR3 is TGTGCCAGCAGTCCCCACGGGACAGGGTCTAGTGAAGCTTTCTTT.